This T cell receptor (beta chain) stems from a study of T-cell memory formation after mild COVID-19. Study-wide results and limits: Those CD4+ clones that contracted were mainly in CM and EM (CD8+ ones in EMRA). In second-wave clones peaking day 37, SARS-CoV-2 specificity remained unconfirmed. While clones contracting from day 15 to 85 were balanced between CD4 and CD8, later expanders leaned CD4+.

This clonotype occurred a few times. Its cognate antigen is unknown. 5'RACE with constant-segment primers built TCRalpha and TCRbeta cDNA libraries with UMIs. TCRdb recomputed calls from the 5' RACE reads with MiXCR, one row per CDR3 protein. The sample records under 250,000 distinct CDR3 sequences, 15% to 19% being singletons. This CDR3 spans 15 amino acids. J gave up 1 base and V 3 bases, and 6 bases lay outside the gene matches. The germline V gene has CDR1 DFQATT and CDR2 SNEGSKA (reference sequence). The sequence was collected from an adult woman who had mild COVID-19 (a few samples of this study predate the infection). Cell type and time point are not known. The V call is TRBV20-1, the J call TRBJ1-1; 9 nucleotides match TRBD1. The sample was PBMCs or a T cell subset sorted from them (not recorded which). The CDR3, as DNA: TGCAGTGCTAGGTTACAGGGGGCGCGGAACACTGAAGCTTTCTTT. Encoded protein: CSARLQGARNTEAFF.